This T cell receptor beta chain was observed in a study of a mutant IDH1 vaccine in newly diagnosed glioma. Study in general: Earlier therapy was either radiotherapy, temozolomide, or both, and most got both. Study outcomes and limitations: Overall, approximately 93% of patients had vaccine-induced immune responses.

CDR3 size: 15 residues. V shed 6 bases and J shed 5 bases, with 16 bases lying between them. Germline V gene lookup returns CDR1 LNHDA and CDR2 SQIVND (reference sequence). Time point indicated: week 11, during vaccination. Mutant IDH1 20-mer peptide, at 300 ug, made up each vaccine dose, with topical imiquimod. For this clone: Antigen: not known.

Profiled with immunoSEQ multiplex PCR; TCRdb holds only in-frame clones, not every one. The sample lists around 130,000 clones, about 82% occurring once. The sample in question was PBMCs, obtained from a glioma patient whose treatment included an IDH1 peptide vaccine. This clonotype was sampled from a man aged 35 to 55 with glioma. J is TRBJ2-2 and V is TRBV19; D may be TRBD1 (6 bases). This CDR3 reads CASRDTVGHTGELFF. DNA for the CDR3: TGTGCCAGTAGGGATACAGTGGGACATACCGGGGAGCTGTTTTTT. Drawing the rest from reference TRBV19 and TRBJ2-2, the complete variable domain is DGGITQSPKYLFRKEGQNVTLSCEQNLNHDAMYWYRQDPGQGLRLIYYSQIVNDFQKGDIAEGYSVSREKKESFPLTVTSAQKNPTAFYLCASRDTVGHTGELFFGEGSRLTVL.